These 18 T cell receptor beta chains share one sample of origin, sequenced in a study of shared clonotypes between healthy human individuals. The method was immunoSEQ multiplex PCR; TCRdb's version includes in-frame clones alone and lacks a portion of them. The table shows around 200,000 clones, with 80% to 95% occurring only once. Material: naive CD4+ T cells sorted from blood. Subset here: CD45RA+ positively selected. These receptor sequences come from a woman in her thirties in good health.

V usage is TRBV10-3 and J usage is TRBJ2-5, with 8 bases fitting TRBD2. V lost 6 bases, J lost 3 bases, and 6 bases stayed unmatched. Germline CDR1 ENHRY, CDR2 SYGVKD. CDR3 length equals 14 residues. The CDR3 protein is CAIRGGGPKETQYF. DNA for the CDR3: TGTGCCATCAGGGGCGGGGGGCCGAAAGAGACCCAGTACTTC.

V is TRBV5-1 and J is TRBJ2-7; D possibly matches TRBD1 or TRBD2 (5 bases each). Germline V lookup: CDR1 SGHRS, CDR2 YFSETQ. V shed 4 bases and J shed 1 base, with 21 bases lying between them. CDR3 length: 17 amino acids. The DNA for the CDR3 is TGCGCCAGCAGCCTGCGCCCGGGACCCAACCCATCCTACGAGCAGTACTTC. This encodes CASSLRPGPNPSYEQYF.

The chain has TRBV27 and TRBJ2-7; maybe TRBD1 (5 bases). Germline V gives CDR1 MNHEY, CDR2 SMNVEV (reference sequence). Between the trimmed V and J ends, which lost 3 bases and 6 bases, there was a span of 15 bases. This CDR3 is 14 amino acids long. The CDR3 DNA is TGTGCCAGCAGTTTCTCCAGGGAAGCGTCCGAGCAGTACTTC. Amino acid sequence: CASSFSREASEQYF.

The V call is TRBV7-2, the J call TRBJ1-1, with D possibly TRBD1 on 5 matching bases. Germline values: CDR1 SGHTA, CDR2 FQGNSA. The CDR3 is 15 residues long. V lost 2 bases and J 4 bases, leaving 14 bases between the germline ends. The CDR3 nucleotides read TGTGCCAGCAGCTTAAGGGGCGTCTCGGGCACTGAAGCTTTCTTT. Residues: CASSLRGVSGTEAFF. Looking up the rest from reference TRBV7-2 and TRBJ1-1 gives the full variable domain: GAGVSQSPSNKVTEKGKDVELRCDPISGHTALYWYRQSLGQGLEFLIYFQGNSAPDKSGLPSDRFSAERTGGSVSTLTIQRTQQEDSAVYLCASSLRGVSGTEAFFGQGTRLTVV.

This chain joins TRBV5-1 and TRBJ2-5, with 7 bases lining up with TRBD1. Per the germline V gene, CDR1 is SGHRS and CDR2 is YFSETQ. The CDR3 has 15 amino acids. V shed 1 base and J 5 bases; nucleotides not matched to a gene: 8. In DNA, the CDR3 is TGCGCCAGCAGCTTGTTACAGGGGTACGTCGAGACCCAGTACTTC. It translates to CASSLLQGYVETQYF.

The rearrangement uses TRBV4-1 and TRBJ2-7, with a weak D call TRBD2 (5 bases). The germline V and J ends were trimmed by 4 bases and 2 bases, with 15 bases remaining between them. The germline gives CDR1 MGHRA, CDR2 YSYEKL. The CDR3 has 15 amino acids. CDR3 sequence: CASSLMGSGTYEQYF. CDR3 nucleotides: TGCGCCAGCAGCCTAATGGGGAGCGGTACCTACGAGCAGTACTTC.

The chain has TRBV28 and TRBJ2-2; D is unclear. The CDR3 is 18 amino acids. Germline CDR1 reads MDHEN; CDR2 reads SYDVKM. V was trimmed by 3 bases and J by 1 base, leaving 18 bases between them. The CDR3 is CASSFWWWGLRNTGELFF. CDR3 nucleotides: TGTGCCAGCAGTTTCTGGTGGTGGGGATTGCGGAACACCGGGGAGCTGTTTTTT.

The rearrangement links TRBV10-3 to TRBJ2-7; TRBD2 matches at 12 bases. Looked up from germline, CDR1 is ENHRY and CDR2 is SYGVKD. This CDR3 has 15 residues. The J segment lost 4 bases and the V segment lost 4 bases, leaving 5 bases of the junction unmatched. CDR3 DNA sequence: TGTGCCATCAGTGGTGGACTAGCGGGAACGTACGAGCAGTACTTC. Translated: CAISGGLAGTYEQYF.

A single count supports this clone. The chain is built from TRBV4-1 and TRBJ2-6; tentatively, D is TRBD1 (6 bases). The germline gives CDR1 MGHRA, CDR2 YSYEKL. This CDR3 is 17 amino acids long. The ends were cut back, 1 base at V and 2 bases at J, with 12 bases in the middle. The CDR3 protein is CASSQGYGTTGANVLTF. The CDR3 DNA reads TGCGCCAGCAGCCAAGGCTACGGGACAACTGGGGCCAACGTCCTGACTTTC.

The chain is built from TRBV27 and TRBJ2-5; possibly TRBD1 for D (6 bases). The J call may be incorrect, as the DNA end agrees better with TRBJ2-7. Germline assignment: CDR1 MNHEY and CDR2 SMNVEV (reference sequence). The CDR3 is made up of 13 amino acids. The CDR3 is CASRGQYPYEQYF. The DNA for the CDR3 is TGTGCCAGCAGAGGACAGTATCCCTACGAGCAGTACTTC.

The CDR3 region is CASSGGLPKSYEQYF. For the CDR3, the DNA is TGTGCCAGCAGTGGGGGTCTCCCTAAAAGTTACGAGCAGTACTTC. This chain links TRBV28 with TRBJ2-7; the D call may be TRBD1 or TRBD2 (5 bases each). CDR1 MDHEN and CDR2 SYDVKM come from the germline V gene. Trimming took 5 bases from V and 4 from J, leaving 18 bases between them. CDR3 length equals 15 residues.

The CDR3, as DNA: TGTGCCAGCTCCCTGGTTGGGACAGGGGGTTTGGAGCAGTACTTC. As protein: CASSLVGTGGLEQYF. V gene TRBV18 combines with J gene TRBJ2-7, with TRBD1 matching over 11 bases. This CDR3 is 15 amino acids long. Germline assignment: CDR1 KGHSH and CDR2 LQKENI. J lost 7 bases, V lost 6 bases, and 11 bases had no gene match.

The V gene is TRBV7-2, the J gene TRBJ2-2; TRBD1 is a possible D gene (5 bases). Germline assignment: CDR1 SGHTA and CDR2 FQGNSA. V was clipped by 6 bases and J by 4 bases, with 9 bases between them. CDR3 length equals 13 residues. CDR3 region: CASRKQVTGELFF. CDR3 bases: TGTGCCAGCAGAAAACAGGTCACCGGGGAGCTGTTTTTT.

The rearrangement uses TRBV28 and TRBJ2-7, with D possibly TRBD2 on 5 matching bases. Trimming stripped 10 bases from V and 2 bases from J, with 15 bases between. The CDR3 extends over 13 amino acids. Germline CDR1 is MDHEN and CDR2 is SYDVKM. The CDR3 DNA is TGTGCCACCAAACTCACGGGAACCTACGAGCAGTACTTC. This gives the protein CATKLTGTYEQYF.

The rearrangement links TRBV7-9 to TRBJ1-4; D may be TRBD1 (5 bases). Germline CDR1 is SEHNR and CDR2 is FQNEAQ (reference sequence). There are 15 residues in the CDR3. V lost 5 bases and J 7 bases, leaving 17 bases between the germline ends. The CDR3 DNA is TGTGCCAGCAGCCGGGACGTCATTATGGGTGAAAAACTGTTTTTT. Translated: CASSRDVIMGEKLFF.

The chain employs TRBV18 and TRBJ2-4; tentatively, D is TRBD1 (7 bases). Germline V gives CDR1 KGHSH, CDR2 LQKENI. The CDR3 is 14 residues long. V lost 1 base and J lost 8, with 12 bases in between. The CDR3 DNA reads as TGTGCCAGCTCACCACAGTCCAGGGGGGACATTCAGTACTTC. This codes for CASSPQSRGDIQYF.

The chain has TRBV28 and TRBJ1-3, with unresolved D. Germline V gives CDR1 MDHEN, CDR2 SYDVKM. V lost 6 bases, J lost 0 bases, and 12 bases lay in between. The CDR3 spans 15 residues. CDR3 DNA: TGTGCCAGCAGGGGAGACCGGTACTCTGGAAACACCATATATTTT. It yields the protein CASRGDRYSGNTIYF.

This clone is a singleton in its sample. The rearrangement joins TRBV28 to TRBJ2-7; 8 bases are a match to TRBD1. There are 15 residues in the CDR3. Germline trimming cut 3 bases from V and 1 base from J; bases unmatched to any gene: 5. The germline V gene encodes CDR1 MDHEN and CDR2 SYDVKM. CDR3 sequence: CASSFSRDRSYEQYF. The CDR3 region has the DNA TGTGCCAGCAGTTTCTCCCGGGACAGGTCCTACGAGCAGTACTTC.